This T cell receptor (beta chain) stems from a study of cytomegalovirus exposure and HLA in healthy donors. General study points: Several of the most significant clusters were apparently associated with common viral pathogens in a later analysis.

Primers for the PCR totalled 60 Vbeta and 13 Jbeta. Assay: immunoSEQ multiplex PCR; the TCRdb copy retains only in-frame clones and omits some. The sample consists of 140,000 to 150,000 clones, 80% of them appearing once. A word on this clone: The antigen remains unidentified.

Sample: PBMCs. This sequence originates from a man between 40 and 49 years old in good health and CMV-seronegative.

CDR3: CASSLRQGTDTQYF. The CDR3 DNA follows: TGTGCCAGCAGCTTAAGGCAGGGCACAGATACGCAGTATTTT. The gene calls are TRBV7-8 and TRBJ2-3; D is unclear. Trimming removed 2 bases from V and 1 base from J, with 7 bases in between. Germline values: CDR1 SGHVS, CDR2 FQNEAQ. This CDR3 comprises 14 residues.